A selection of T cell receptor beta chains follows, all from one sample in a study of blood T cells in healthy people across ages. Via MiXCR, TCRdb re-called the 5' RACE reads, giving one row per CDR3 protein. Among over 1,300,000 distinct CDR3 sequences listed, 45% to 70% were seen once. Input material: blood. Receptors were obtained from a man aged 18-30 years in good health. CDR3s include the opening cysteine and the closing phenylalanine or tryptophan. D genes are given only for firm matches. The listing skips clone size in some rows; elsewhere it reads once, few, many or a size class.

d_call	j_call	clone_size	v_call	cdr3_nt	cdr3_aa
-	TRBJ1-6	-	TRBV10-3	TGTGCCATCAGTGAGCCTTCACCCCTCCACTTT	CAISEPSPLHF
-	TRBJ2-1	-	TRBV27	TGTGCCAGCAGTCCACTGGCTGCACCCGAGCAGTTCTTC	CASSPLAAPEQFF
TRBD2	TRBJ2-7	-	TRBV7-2	TGTGCCAGCAGCCTAACTAGCGGGAGTGGGTCCTACGAGCAGTACTTC	CASSLTSGSGSYEQYF
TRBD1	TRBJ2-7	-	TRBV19	TGTGCCAGTAGTATAGTGTCGGACAGGGCCTCCGAGCAGTACTTC	CASSIVSDRASEQYF
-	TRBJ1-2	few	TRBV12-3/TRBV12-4	TGTGCCAGCAGTTTCGGCAATTCAGCCTATGGCTACACCTTC	CASSFGNSAYGYTF
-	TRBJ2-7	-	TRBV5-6	TGTGCCAGCAGCTTGGGCATTCAGGGTAGCAGCTACGAGCAGTACTTC	CASSLGIQGSSYEQYF
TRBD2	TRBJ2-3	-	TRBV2	TGTGCCAGTTACGATAGCGGGAGACGCAGGGGGTCTACGCAGTATTTT	CASYDSGRRRGSTQYF
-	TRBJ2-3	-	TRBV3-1	TGTGCCAGCAGCCACCTAATGGGGGACCCCCGGGCGGCAGATACGCAGTATTTT	CASSHLMGDPRAADTQYF
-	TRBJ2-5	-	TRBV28	TGTGCCAGCAGTTCTATTAGCGGCGAAGAAGAAGAGACCCAGTACTTC	CASSSISGEEEETQYF
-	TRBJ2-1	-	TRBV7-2	TGTGCCAGCAGCGGGGGGGCAAGATCGGATGGGCAGTTCTTC	CASSGGARSDGQFF
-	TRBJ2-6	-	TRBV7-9	TGTGCCAGCAGCCCGCGTGGGGCCAACGTCCTGACTTTC	CASSPRGANVLTF
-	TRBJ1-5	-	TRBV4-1	TGCGCCAGCAGCCGTTTAGGTCTGCGCCAGCCCCAGCATTTT	CASSRLGLRQPQHF
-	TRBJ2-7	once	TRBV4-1	TGCGCCAGCAGCCAAAAGATCTCCTACGAGCAGTACTTC	CASSQKISYEQYF
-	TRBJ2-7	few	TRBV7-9	TGTGCCAGCAGCGCCCGACAGGGACTCTCCTACGAGCAGTACTTC	CASSARQGLSYEQYF
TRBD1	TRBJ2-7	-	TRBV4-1	TGCGCCAGCAGCCAGGGGGACAGCCTGCAACACGAGCAGTACTTC	CASSQGDSLQHEQYF
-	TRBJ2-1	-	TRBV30	TGTGCCTGGAGTGACCTGGACATCGGCCAGCAGTTCTTC	CAWSDLDIGQQFF
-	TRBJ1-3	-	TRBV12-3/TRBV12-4	TGTGCCAGCAGTTTGGAGCTCTCTGGAAACACCATATATTTT	CASSLELSGNTIYF
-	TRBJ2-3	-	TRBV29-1	TGCAGCGTTGCTACTTCTAGCACAGATACGCAGTATTTT	CSVATSSTDTQYF
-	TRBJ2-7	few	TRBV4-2	TGTGCCAGCAGCCAAGTGTGGCTAGCCGACATCTCCTACGAGCAGTACTTC	CASSQVWLADISYEQYF
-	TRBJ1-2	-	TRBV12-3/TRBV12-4	TGTGCCAGCACTCAAACAGCGGGGGCACTAGGGGGCTACACCTTC	CASTQTAGALGGYTF
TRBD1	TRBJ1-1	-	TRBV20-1	TGCAGTGCTTTACCGGGACAGGGGAACACTGAAGCTTTCTTT	CSALPGQGNTEAFF
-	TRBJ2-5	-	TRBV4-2	TGTGCCAGCAGCCAAGACTCGCGGGTGGTGCAGTACTTC	CASSQDSRVVQYF
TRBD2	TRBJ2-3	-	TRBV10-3	TGTGCCATCAGGGATACTAGCGGGAGGGGGTCCACAGATACGCAGTATTTT	CAIRDTSGRGSTDTQYF
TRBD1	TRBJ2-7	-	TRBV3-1	TGTGCCAGCAGCCAAGCGTGGTCCGGGACAGCGACTTCCTACGAGCAGTACTTC	CASSQAWSGTATSYEQYF
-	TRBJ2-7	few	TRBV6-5	TGTGCCAGCAGTGGGGTAGGGGTGGTCTACGAGCAGTACTTC	CASSGVGVVYEQYF
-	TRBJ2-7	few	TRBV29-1	TGCAGCGTGGGGGTGGCCGAGCAGTACTTC	CSVGVAEQYF
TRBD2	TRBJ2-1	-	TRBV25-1	TGTGCCAGCAGTGAAACCGGGGGACTAGCGGGAGCCCATGAGCAGTTCTTC	CASSETGGLAGAHEQFF
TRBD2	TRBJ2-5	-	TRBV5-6	TGTGCCAGCAGCCTGGCGGAAAGCGGGACTGAGATGTGGACCCAGTACTTC	CASSLAESGTEMWTQYF
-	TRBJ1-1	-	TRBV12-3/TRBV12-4	TGTGCCAGCAGTTTAGGTTCACCAGCTGCTTTCTTT	CASSLGSPAAFF
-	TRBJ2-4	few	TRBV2	TGTGCCAGCAGTGCTCCCGGGACGTATTCAACACTAGCCAAAAACATTCAGTACTTC	CASSAPGTYSTLAKNIQYF
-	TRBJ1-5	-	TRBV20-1	TGCAGTGCTAGTGTGGACGGAAGCAATCAGCCCCAGCATTTT	CSASVDGSNQPQHF
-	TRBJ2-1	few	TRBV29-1	TGCAGCGTTGAGCGGACTGGGCTGAATGAGCAGTTCTTC	CSVERTGLNEQFF
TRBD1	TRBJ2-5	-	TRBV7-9	TGTGCCAGCAGCTTTTGGGACAGACAAGAGACCCAGTACTTC	CASSFWDRQETQYF
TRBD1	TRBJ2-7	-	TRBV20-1	TGCAGTGCTAGGAGGACAGGGGGGCTGAACGAGCAGTACTTC	CSARRTGGLNEQYF
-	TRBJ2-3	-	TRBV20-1	TGCAGTGCTGTACCCACAGATACGCAGTATTTT	CSAVPTDTQYF
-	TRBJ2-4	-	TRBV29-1	TGCAGCGTCCGGAAAAACATTCAGTACTTC	CSVRKNIQYF
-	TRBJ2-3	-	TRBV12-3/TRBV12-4	TGTGCCAGCAGCATACACCAGGGGACAAAGAGGGGGGATACGCAGTATTTT	CASSIHQGTKRGDTQYF
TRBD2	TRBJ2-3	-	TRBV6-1	TGTGCCAGCAGTCGACTAGCGAGTACGCAGTATTTT	CASSRLASTQYF